This note documents a single T cell receptor (beta chain) sequence. This clone's antigen is unknown. Base qualities are not at hand, and no much larger clone is one base apart. The instrument was an Illumina HiSeq 2500. TCR beta libraries were prepared by quantitative 5'-RACE with molecular barcodes. As for the original processing: A new computational method based on a probabilistic model of VDJ rearrangement was used to identify disease-linked TCR variants. TCRdb reprocessing: public reads trimmed at Q25 with fastp, clones called with MiXCR, in-frame beta chains kept. Rows are combined by CDR3 protein, so each entry shows the most common genes and DNA. The V and J calls follow TCRdb's processing rather than the paper's. Within this sample are about 160,000 distinct CDR3 sequences, with 9.8% of them counted one time only. Roughly 15% of the sample lies in the top ten. These data belong to a study of CD8 T cells in ankylosing spondylitis (dated by TCRdb to the late 2010s). Some background on the complete study: T cell receptor beta repertoires were profiled in healthy donors and ankylosing spondylitis patients so that disease-linked TCR variants could be found. The full study cohort was made up of about two dozen ankylosing spondylitis patients and some 100 healthy donors. Peripheral blood was sampled, and synovial fluid was also collected from ankylosing spondylitis patients. Summary of the overall study and its limitations: The disease-linked clones were reported as significantly enriched in matched synovial fluid samples from ankylosing spondylitis patients. In peripheral blood, the disease-linked clones were found at relatively low frequencies and had a CD8+ phenotype. A TCR beta motif made up of several highly homologous amino acid variants appeared to be characteristic of blood from ankylosing spondylitis patients. Some motif variants had previously been reported in the synovial fluid and blood of reactive arthritis patients, which suggests shared mechanisms of disease initiation.

This receptor was obtained from a female donor with ankylosing spondylitis or in good health (not recorded which). Sequencing was performed on blood, either unsorted or a sorted T cell fraction (not recorded which).

DNA sequence: TGCAGTGCTAGAGAAGGGACAGGGCACTTTCTCGAGCAGTACTTC. The encoded protein is CSAREGTGHFLEQYF. The receptor chain draws on TRBV20-1 and TRBJ2-7; TRBD1 matches 9 bases in the middle. From the cysteine through the phenylalanine, the CDR3 covers 15 amino acids. Only the CDR3 region is kept as DNA, spanning 45 bases read in frame from base 1. Trimming accounts for 0 bases at V and 6 bases at J, while the number of junction bases matched to no gene is 9. From a lookup of the germline V gene (reference sequence), CDR1 and CDR2 are DFQATT and SNEGSKA.